This T cell receptor beta chain was sequenced in a study of cytomegalovirus exposure and HLA in healthy donors. Libraries were prepared by immunoSEQ multiplex PCR; TCRdb keeps only in-frame clonotypes and omits some of them. The top ten clones hold 2.1% of a sample with 95,000 to 150,000 clones, about 85% of them seen once. V shed 4 bases and J shed 0 bases, with 13 bases lying between them. The CDR3 consists of 15 residues. Germline-derived CDR1 and CDR2 are SGHDT and YYEEEE. This clone has a handful of counts. Its antigen is not identified. General study results and limits: TCR sequences were mostly rare, though some public TCRs occurred in many donors. Confirmation was obtained in vitro that three CMV-associated chains are specific for CMV antigens.

This chain links TRBV5-6 with TRBJ1-2; maybe TRBD1 (5 bases). The TCR sequence derives from a woman aged 25-40 years in good health and CMV-seronegative. Input material: PBMCs. The CDR3 spells CASSITGGANYGYTF. The CDR3 DNA reads TGTGCCAGCAGCATCACCGGGGGGGCTAACTATGGCTACACCTTC.